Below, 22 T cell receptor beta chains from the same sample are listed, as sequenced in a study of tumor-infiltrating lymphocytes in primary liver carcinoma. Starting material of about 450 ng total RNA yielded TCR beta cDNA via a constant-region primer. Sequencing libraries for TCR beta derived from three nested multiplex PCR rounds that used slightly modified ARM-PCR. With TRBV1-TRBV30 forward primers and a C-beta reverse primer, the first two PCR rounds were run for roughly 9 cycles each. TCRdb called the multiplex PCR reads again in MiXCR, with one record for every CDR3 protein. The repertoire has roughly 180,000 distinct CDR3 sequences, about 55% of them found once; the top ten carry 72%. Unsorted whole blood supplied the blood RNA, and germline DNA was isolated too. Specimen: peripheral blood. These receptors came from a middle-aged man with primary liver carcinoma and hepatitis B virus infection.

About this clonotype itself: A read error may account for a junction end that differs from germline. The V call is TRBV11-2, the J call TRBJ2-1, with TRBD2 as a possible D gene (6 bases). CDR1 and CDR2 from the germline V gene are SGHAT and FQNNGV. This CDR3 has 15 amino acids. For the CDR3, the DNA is TGTGTCAGCACCGCATCGGGAGAGGTAGTCAATGAGCAGTTCTTC. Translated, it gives CVSTASGEVVNEQFF. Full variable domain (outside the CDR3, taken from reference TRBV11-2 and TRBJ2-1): EAGVAQSPRYKIIEKRQSVAFWCNPISGHATLYWYQQILGQGPKLLIQFQNNGVVDDSQLPKDRFSAERLKGVDSTLKIQPAKLEDSAVYLCVSTASGEVVNEQFFGPGTRLTVL.

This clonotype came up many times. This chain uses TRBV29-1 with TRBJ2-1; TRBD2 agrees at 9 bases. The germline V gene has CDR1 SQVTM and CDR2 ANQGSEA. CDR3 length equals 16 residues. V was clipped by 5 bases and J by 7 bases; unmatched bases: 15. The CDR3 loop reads CSVPSRAGGLTNEQFF. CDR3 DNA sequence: TGCAGCGTTCCTTCGAGGGCGGGAGGGCTTACGAATGAGCAGTTCTTC.

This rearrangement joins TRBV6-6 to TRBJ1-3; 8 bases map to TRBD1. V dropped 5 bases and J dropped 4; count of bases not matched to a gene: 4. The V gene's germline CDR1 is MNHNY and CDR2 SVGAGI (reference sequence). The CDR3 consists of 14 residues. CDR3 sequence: CASSTGGAGNTIYF. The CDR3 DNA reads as TGTGCCAGCAGTACAGGGGGAGCGGGAAACACCATATATTTT.

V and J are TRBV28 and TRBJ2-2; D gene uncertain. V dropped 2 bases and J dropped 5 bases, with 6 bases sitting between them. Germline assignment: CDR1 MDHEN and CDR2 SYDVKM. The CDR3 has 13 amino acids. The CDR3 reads CASSLRRTGELFF. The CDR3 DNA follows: TGTGCCAGCAGTTTAAGGCGGACCGGGGAGCTGTTTTTT.

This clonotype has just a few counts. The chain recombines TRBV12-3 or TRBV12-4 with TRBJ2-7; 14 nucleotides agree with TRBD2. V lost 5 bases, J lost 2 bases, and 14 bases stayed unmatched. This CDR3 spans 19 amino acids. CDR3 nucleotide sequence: TGTGCCAGCAGTGATCAGGGGGTTGTGGGACTAGCGGGGGCCTACGAGCAGTACTTC. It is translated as CASSDQGVVGLAGAYEQYF.

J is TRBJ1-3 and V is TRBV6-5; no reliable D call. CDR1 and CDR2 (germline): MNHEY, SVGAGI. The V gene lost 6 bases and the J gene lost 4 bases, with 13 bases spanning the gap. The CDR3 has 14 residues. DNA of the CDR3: TGTGCCAGCAGACTAACGGCGGCAGGAAACACCATATATTTT. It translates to CASRLTAAGNTIYF.

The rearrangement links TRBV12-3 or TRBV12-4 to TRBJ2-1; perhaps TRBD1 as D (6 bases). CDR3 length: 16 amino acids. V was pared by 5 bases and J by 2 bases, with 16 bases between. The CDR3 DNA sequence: TGTGCCAGCAGTCCCCACAGGGAGACTCCCTACAATGAGCAGTTCTTC. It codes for CASSPHRETPYNEQFF.

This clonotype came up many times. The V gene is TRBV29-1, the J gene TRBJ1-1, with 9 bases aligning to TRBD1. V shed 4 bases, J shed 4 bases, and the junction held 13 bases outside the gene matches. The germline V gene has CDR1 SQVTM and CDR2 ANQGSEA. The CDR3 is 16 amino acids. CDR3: CSVGTTGGRGGTEAFF. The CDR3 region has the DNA TGCAGCGTTGGTACGACAGGGGGTAGGGGAGGCACTGAAGCTTTCTTT.

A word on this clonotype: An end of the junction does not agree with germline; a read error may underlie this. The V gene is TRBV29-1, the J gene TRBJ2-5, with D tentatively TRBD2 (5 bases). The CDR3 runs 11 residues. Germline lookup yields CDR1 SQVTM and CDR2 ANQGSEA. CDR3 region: CIVRLLETQYF. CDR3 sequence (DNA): TGCATCGTTCGACTATTGGAGACCCAGTACTTC.

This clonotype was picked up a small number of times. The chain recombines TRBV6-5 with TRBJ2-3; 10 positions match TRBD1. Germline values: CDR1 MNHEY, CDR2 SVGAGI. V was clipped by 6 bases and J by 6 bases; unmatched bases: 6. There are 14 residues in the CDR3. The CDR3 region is CASRLPGQGDTQYF. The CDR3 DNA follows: TGTGCCAGCAGACTCCCGGGACAGGGGGATACGCAGTATTTT.

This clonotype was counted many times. CDR3 nucleotide sequence: TGCAGCGTTGAAGAGAGACTACAAGAGACCCAGTACTTC. Protein sequence: CSVEERLQETQYF. V is TRBV29-1 and J is TRBJ2-5, with TRBD2 as a possible D gene (5 bases). Germline V gene lookup returns CDR1 SQVTM and CDR2 ANQGSEA. V was clipped by 0 bases and J by 2 bases, with 7 bases between them. The CDR3 extends over 13 amino acids.

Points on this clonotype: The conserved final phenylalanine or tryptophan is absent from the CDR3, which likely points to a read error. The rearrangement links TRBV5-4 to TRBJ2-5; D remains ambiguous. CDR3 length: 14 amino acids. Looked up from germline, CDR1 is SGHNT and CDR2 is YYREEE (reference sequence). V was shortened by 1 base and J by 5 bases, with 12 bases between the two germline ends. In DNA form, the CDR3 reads TGTGCCAGCAGCTTGAGTGTCAGTTTGGAGACCCAGTACCCC. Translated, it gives CASSLSVSLETQYP.

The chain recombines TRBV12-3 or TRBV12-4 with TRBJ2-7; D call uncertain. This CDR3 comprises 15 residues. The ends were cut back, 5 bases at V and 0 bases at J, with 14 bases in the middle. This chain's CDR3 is CASSPRGDSSYEQYF. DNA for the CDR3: TGTGCCAGCAGTCCTCGTGGGGATTCCTCCTACGAGCAGTACTTC.

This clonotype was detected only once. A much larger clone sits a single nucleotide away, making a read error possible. The CDR3 DNA reads TGTGCCAGCAGCACAGGGATAACAGGGTCGGAGCACTACTTC. Amino acid sequence: CASSTGITGSEHYF. V gene TRBV11-3 combines with J gene TRBJ2-7; weak D call: TRBD1 (6 bases). The CDR3 has 14 residues. Germline CDR1 SGHNT, CDR2 YENEEA.

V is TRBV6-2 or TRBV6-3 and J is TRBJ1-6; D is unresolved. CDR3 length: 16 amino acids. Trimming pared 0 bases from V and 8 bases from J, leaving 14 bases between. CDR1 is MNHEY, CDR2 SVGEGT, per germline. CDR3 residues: CASSYSDPRNDSPLHF. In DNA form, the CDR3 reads TGTGCCAGCAGTTACTCTGACCCTAGGAATGATTCACCCCTCCACTTT.

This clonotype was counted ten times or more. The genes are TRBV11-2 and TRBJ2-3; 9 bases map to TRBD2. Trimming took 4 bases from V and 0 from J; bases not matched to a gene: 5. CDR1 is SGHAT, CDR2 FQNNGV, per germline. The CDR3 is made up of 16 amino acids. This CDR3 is CASSSLAGASTDTQYF. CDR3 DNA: TGTGCCAGCAGCTCGTTAGCGGGAGCTAGCACAGATACGCAGTATTTT.

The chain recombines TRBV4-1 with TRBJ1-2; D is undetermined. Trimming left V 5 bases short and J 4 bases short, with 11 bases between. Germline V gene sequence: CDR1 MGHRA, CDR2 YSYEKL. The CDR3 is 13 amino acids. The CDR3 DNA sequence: TGCGCCAGCAGCTTGCAGCCATTCTATGGCTACACCTTC. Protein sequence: CASSLQPFYGYTF.

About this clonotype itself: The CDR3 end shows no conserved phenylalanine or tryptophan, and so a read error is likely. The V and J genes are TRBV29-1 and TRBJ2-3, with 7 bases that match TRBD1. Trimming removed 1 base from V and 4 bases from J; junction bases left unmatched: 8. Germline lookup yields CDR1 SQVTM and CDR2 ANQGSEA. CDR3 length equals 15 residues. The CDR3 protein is CSVEALTGPPDTQYL. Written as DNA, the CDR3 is TGCAGCGTTGAAGCTTTGACAGGGCCCCCAGATACGCAGTATCTT.

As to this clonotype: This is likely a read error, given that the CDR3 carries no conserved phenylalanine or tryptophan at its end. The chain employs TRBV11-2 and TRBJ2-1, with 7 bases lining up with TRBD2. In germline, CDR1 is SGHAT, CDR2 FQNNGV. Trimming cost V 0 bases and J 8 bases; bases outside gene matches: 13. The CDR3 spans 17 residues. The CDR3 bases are TGTGCCAGCAGCTTAGATGGGGGGGGTGCGGGATTCCATGAGCAGTTCTCC. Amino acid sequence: CASSLDGGGAGFHEQFS.

CDR3 bases: TGTGTCAACAGCTTCGCAGAAGAGACCCAGTACTTC. It specifies CVNSFAEETQYF. The V gene is TRBV11-1, the J gene TRBJ2-5; no reliable D call. CDR1 and CDR2 from the germline V gene are SGHAT and FQDESV (reference sequence). The CDR3 covers 12 residues.

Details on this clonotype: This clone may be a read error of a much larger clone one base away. This CDR3 is CASSLYLASYEQYF. Written as DNA, the CDR3 is TGTGCCAGCAGCTTATACCTAGCGAGCTACGAGCAGTACTTC. The rearrangement joins TRBV11-2 to TRBJ2-7; TRBD2 might be the D (6 bases). Germline assignment: CDR1 SGHAT and CDR2 FQNNGV. V was pared by 2 bases and J by 3 bases, with 11 bases between. The CDR3 has 14 amino acids. Together with reference TRBV11-2 and TRBJ2-7, the CDR3 gives the full variable domain: EAGVAQSPRYKIIEKRQSVAFWCNPISGHATLYWYQQILGQGPKLLIQFQNNGVVDDSQLPKDRFSAERLKGVDSTLKIQPAKLEDSAVYLCASSLYLASYEQYFGPGTRLTVT.

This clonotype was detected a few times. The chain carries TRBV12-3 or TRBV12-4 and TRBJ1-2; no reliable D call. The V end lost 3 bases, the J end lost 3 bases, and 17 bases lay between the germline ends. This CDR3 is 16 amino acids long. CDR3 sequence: CASSFNGQELYYGYTF. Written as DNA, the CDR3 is TGTGCCAGCAGTTTTAACGGGCAGGAGCTCTACTATGGCTACACCTTC.